This entry lists 14 T cell receptor beta chains sequenced from one sample in a study of neurological immune-mediated disorders. In TCRdb, the 5' RACE reads were re-called with MiXCR into one record per CDR3 protein. The sample has approximately 80,000 distinct CDR3 sequences, approximately 4.6% seen once. The sample's time point: longitudinal time-point 3. Sequencing was carried out using PBMCs. The receptors were sampled from a woman aged 55-69 years with multiple sclerosis.

This clonotype was seen at least ten times. The chain has TRBV27 and TRBJ2-1; tentative D call: TRBD1 (6 bases). Germline V gene sequence: CDR1 MNHEY, CDR2 SMNVEV (reference sequence). This CDR3 has 19 amino acids. Between the trimmed V and J ends, which lost 4 bases and 4 bases, there was a span of 26 bases. Written as DNA, the CDR3 is TGTGCCAGCAGTTGGGACAACCTCCCCTCTCGGACAGCATACAATGAGCAGTTCTTC. Protein product: CASSWDNLPSRTAYNEQFF.

This clonotype was seen ten or more times. CDR3 residues: CATSRDTEYGYTF. Here the CDR3 DNA reads TGTGCCACCAGCAGAGATACCGAATATGGCTACACCTTC. The gene calls are TRBV15 and TRBJ1-2; D gene ambiguous. CDR3 length equals 13 residues. V was cut by 0 bases and J by 5 bases, with 7 bases left in between. Germline V gene sequence: CDR1 LNHNV, CDR2 YYDKDF (reference sequence).

This clonotype was detected only a few times. The chain combines TRBV3-1 with TRBJ1-2; D perhaps matches TRBD1 (6 bases). Trimming removed 4 bases from V and 4 bases from J, with 19 bases in between. The CDR3 loop spans 16 amino acids. Germline lookup yields CDR1 LGHDT and CDR2 YNNKEL (reference sequence). The CDR3 DNA follows: TGTGCCAGCAGCCCCGACGGCCACACAGGGACCTATGGCTACACCTTC. Translated: CASSPDGHTGTYGYTF.

This clonotype was observed a handful of times. This chain connects TRBV4-2 to TRBJ1-1; D is unresolved. The CDR3 sequence is 16 residues long. Germline CDR1 and CDR2: LGHNA and YNFKEQ. Trimming took off 0 bases at V and 7 bases at J, with 18 bases between the two ends. CDR3 sequence: CASSQESSGLGGEAFF. The CDR3 DNA is TGTGCCAGCAGCCAAGAGAGTTCGGGCCTAGGAGGTGAAGCTTTCTTT.

This clonotype was recorded at least ten times. V gene TRBV5-1 combines with J gene TRBJ1-1; TRBD1 might be the D (5 bases). The germline gives CDR1 SGHRS, CDR2 YFSETQ. The CDR3 has 16 residues. V was pared by 0 bases and J by 3 bases, with 15 bases between. Here the CDR3 DNA reads TGCGCCAGCAGCTTGGGGGGCAGAGGATGGGACACTGAAGCTTTCTTT. The encoded protein is CASSLGGRGWDTEAFF.

This clonotype was observed many times. This chain joins TRBV5-1 and TRBJ2-1, with 10 bases that match TRBD2. CDR3 length: 18 residues. In germline, CDR1 is SGHRS, CDR2 YFSETQ. V lost 2 bases and J lost 8; bases outside the gene matches: 16. CDR3 in amino acids: CASSFPHLQRGGVDEQFF. Written as DNA, the CDR3 is TGCGCCAGCAGCTTCCCCCACCTTCAGCGGGGGGGTGTAGATGAGCAGTTCTTC.

This clonotype came up many times. The rearrangement uses TRBV5-1 and TRBJ2-3; weak D call: TRBD1 (6 bases). CDR3 size: 13 residues. Deletions cut 1 base from V and 9 bases from J, with 12 bases between. CDR1 is SGHRS and CDR2 is YFSETQ in the germline V gene. The CDR3 loop reads CASSLNGRGTQYF. Here the CDR3 DNA reads TGCGCCAGCAGCTTGAATGGCAGGGGCACGCAGTATTTT.

This clonotype was seen at least ten times. J is TRBJ2-5 and V is TRBV12-3 or TRBV12-4; 7 bases line up with TRBD1. The CDR3 is 14 residues long. The trim removed 6 bases at V and 0 bases at J, leaving 4 bases unmatched. This chain's CDR3 is CASRRQGNQETQYF. The CDR3 coding sequence is TGTGCCAGCAGGAGACAGGGAAACCAAGAGACCCAGTACTTC.

Many counts were recorded for this clonotype. The chain links TRBV3-1 to TRBJ1-3; D gene ambiguous. Germline lookup yields CDR1 LGHDT and CDR2 YNNKEL (reference sequence). CDR3 size: 13 residues. The V end lost 1 base, the J end lost 7 bases, and 8 bases lay between the germline ends. CDR3: CASSQVADNTIYF. CDR3 bases: TGTGCCAGCAGCCAAGTTGCGGACAACACCATATATTTT.

This clonotype was counted many times. This chain uses TRBV5-1 with TRBJ2-7; 7 bases match TRBD1. In germline, CDR1 is SGHRS, CDR2 YFSETQ. The CDR3 length is 14 residues. With V trimmed by 0 bases and J by 7 bases, 7 bases remained unmatched. CDR3 region: CASSLGDSYREQYF. CDR3 sequence (DNA): TGCGCCAGCAGCTTGGGGGACAGTTATCGGGAGCAGTACTTC.

At least ten counts were recorded for this clonotype. The chain links TRBV20-1 to TRBJ1-1; weak D call: TRBD1 (6 bases). Trimming stripped 1 base from V and 7 bases from J, with 10 bases between. The CDR3 has 12 residues. Germline lookup yields CDR1 DFQATT and CDR2 SNEGSKA (reference sequence). The DNA of the CDR3 is TGCAGTGCTAGAGGAGGGGGAGGTGAAGCTTTCTTT. It encodes CSARGGGGEAFF.

This clonotype has a count of ten or more. In DNA, the CDR3 is TGCAGCGTGGCAGGTTTGAGCTATGGCTACACCTTC. It yields the protein CSVAGLSYGYTF. The chain links TRBV29-1 to TRBJ1-2; D is unclear. CDR3 size: 12 residues. CDR1 and CDR2 from the germline V gene are SQVTM and ANQGSEA. Deletions cut 6 bases from V and 4 bases from J, with 12 bases between.

This clonotype has at least ten counts. The genes are TRBV11-2 and TRBJ2-7, with 7 nucleotides matching TRBD2. The CDR3 is 16 residues long. CDR1 is SGHAT and CDR2 is FQNNGV in the germline V gene. Losses at the gene ends were 3 bases for V and 1 base for J; bases not matched to a gene: 9. The chain's CDR3 is CASSFMRLASSYEQYF. The CDR3 DNA reads TGTGCCAGCAGCTTTATGAGACTAGCTTCTTCCTACGAGCAGTACTTC.

This clonotype was picked up many times. V usage is TRBV7-9 and J usage is TRBJ2-4; no firm D call. Germline V gives CDR1 SEHNR, CDR2 FQNEAQ (reference sequence). The CDR3 loop spans 16 amino acids. Trimming removed 5 bases from V and 1 base from J, with 15 bases in between. The CDR3 is CASSPRPNNAKNIQYF. In DNA form, the CDR3 reads TGTGCCAGCAGCCCTCGCCCCAACAACGCCAAAAACATTCAGTACTTC.